This T cell receptor beta chain came from a study of shared clonotypes between healthy human individuals. Clones were read by immunoSEQ multiplex PCR, and TCRdb kept only the in-frame ones, dropping some. The sample includes roughly 2 million clones, roughly 95% of them seen just once. The germline V gene has CDR1 SGHTA and CDR2 FQGNSA. The V end was cut by 4 bases, the J end by 5 bases, with 12 bases between. The CDR3 length is 14 residues. The origin of this receptor is a man aged 18 to 30 in good health. Source material: naive CD4+ T cells sorted from blood. The subset denotes: CD45RA+ positively selected. The V gene is TRBV7-2, the J gene TRBJ2-1; D uncertain. The CDR3 protein is CASSSSPGHNEQFF. The CDR3 DNA is TGTGCCAGCAGCTCCTCCCCTGGTCACAATGAGCAGTTCTTC. The variable domain in full, completed from reference TRBV7-2 and TRBJ2-1, reads GAGVSQSPSNKVTEKGKDVELRCDPISGHTALYWYRQSLGQGLEFLIYFQGNSAPDKSGLPSDRFSAERTGGSVSTLTIQRTQQEDSAVYLCASSSSPGHNEQFFGPGTRLTVL.